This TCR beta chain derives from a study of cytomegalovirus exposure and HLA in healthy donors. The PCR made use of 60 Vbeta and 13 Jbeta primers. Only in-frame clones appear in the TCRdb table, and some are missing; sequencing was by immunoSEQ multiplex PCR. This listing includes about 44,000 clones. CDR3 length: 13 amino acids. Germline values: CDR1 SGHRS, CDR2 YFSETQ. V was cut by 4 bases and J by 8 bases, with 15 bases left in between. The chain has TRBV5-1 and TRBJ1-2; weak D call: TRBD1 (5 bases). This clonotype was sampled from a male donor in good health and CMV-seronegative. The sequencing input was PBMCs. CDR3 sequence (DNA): TGCGCCAGCAGCGTAGACCGGGACTTAGGCTACACCTTC. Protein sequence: CASSVDRDLGYTF.